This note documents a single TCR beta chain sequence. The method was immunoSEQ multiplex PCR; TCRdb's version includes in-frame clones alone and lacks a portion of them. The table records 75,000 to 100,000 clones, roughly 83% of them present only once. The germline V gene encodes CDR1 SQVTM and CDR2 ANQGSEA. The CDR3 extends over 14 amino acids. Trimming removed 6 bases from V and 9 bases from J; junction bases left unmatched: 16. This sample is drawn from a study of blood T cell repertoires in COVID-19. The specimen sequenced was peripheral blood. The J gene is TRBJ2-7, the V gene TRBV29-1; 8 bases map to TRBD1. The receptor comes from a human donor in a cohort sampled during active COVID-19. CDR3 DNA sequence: TGCAGCGTCCGGAACAGGGGGTCTGAAACACGGCAGTACTTC. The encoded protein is CSVRNRGSETRQYF.